This T cell receptor (beta chain) was observed in a study of beta chain features in type 1 diabetes. With 3 bases clipped from V and 2 bases from J, the junction kept 9 bases outside the gene matches. The CDR3 covers 16 residues. CDR1 SGHVS and CDR2 FNYEAQ come from the germline V gene. Findings and caveats of the study: Insertion counts at VDJ junctions were lower in type 1 diabetes patients, who also showed more deletions there.

Expressed TCRB transcripts were sequenced, since all the RNA that had been isolated was reverse transcribed. Mean read depth for naive, central memory and regulatory T cell samples was roughly 4 million reads. The assay was immunoSEQ multiplex PCR, and TCRdb's table has in-frame clones only and misses some. Here the sample spans hundreds of thousands of clones, over 25% being singletons. This clone was detected only a few times. Its antigen is as yet unknown. The sequence was collected from a man aged 18 to 29 in good health. What was sequenced was naive CD4+ T cells from blood. The chain links TRBV7-6 to TRBJ2-7; 8 bases align to TRBD1. CDR3 nucleotide sequence: TGTGCCAGCAGCTTTGGCGCTGGGACAGGAGCCTACGAGCAGTACTTC. Translating it yields CASSFGAGTGAYEQYF.